The text below deals with one T cell receptor (beta chain). This specimen comes from a study of post-analysis software for immune sequencing data. Study at large: The cohort encompassed relapsing-remitting, secondary progressive and progressive-relapsing multiple sclerosis disease courses.

Incorporated into the TCR beta cDNA libraries were unique molecular identifiers, which served to reduce PCR and sequencing biases. TCRdb re-called the PCR reads through MiXCR, storing one row per CDR3 protein. The sample holds about 770,000 distinct CDR3 sequences, around 46% seen once. The sample taken for sequencing was blood. The clonotype originates from a girl aged 10 to 17 with multiple sclerosis.

CDR3 coding DNA: TGCAGCGTTCTTGGACAGTGGACAGATACGCAGTATTTT. Its protein is CSVLGQWTDTQYF. The V call is TRBV29-1, the J call TRBJ2-3; weak D call: TRBD1 (6 bases). Germline-derived CDR1 and CDR2 are SQVTM and ANQGSEA. Trimming stripped 5 bases from V and 3 bases from J, with 12 bases between. This CDR3 has 13 residues.